This T cell receptor beta chain comes out of a study of CD8 T cells in Susac syndrome. Study-wide background: Intravenous immunoglobulin alone or corticosteroids were being given to patients with Susac syndrome at blood draw, unless they were therapy-naive.

In blood CD8+ and CD4+ T cells, TCR beta underwent sequencing. Negative isolation yielded CD8+ and CD4+ T cells; FACS enriched TEMRA cells. Random hexamers were used to reverse transcribe roughly 0.5 to 1 ug of RNA. TCRdb reprocessed the immunoSEQ multiplex PCR reads via MiXCR and lists one record per CDR3 protein. The sample carries 150,000 to 160,000 distinct CDR3 sequences, roughly 96% recorded once. Germline CDR1 SQVTM, CDR2 ANQGSEA. With 5 bases removed from V and 2 bases from J, the gap between germline ends came to 9 bases. CDR3 length: 13 amino acids. The TCR was taken from a human donor with Susac syndrome. The sequenced material came from CD4+ T cells from PBMCs. This chain connects TRBV29-1 to TRBJ1-4; tentatively, D is TRBD1 (6 bases). The CDR3 DNA is TGCAGCGTTACTGACAGGACTAATGAAAAACTGTTTTTT. As protein: CSVTDRTNEKLFF. Using reference TRBV29-1 and TRBJ1-4 for the parts outside the CDR3, the full variable domain is SAVISQKPSRDICQRGTSLTIQCQVDSQVTMMFWYRQQPGQSLTLIATANQGSEATYESGFVIDKFPISRPNLTFSTLTVSNMSPEDSSIYLCSVTDRTNEKLFFGSGTQLSVL.